These T cell receptor beta chains were read from a single sample in a study of blood T cells in healthy people across ages. TCRdb itself ran the 5' RACE reads through MiXCR, one entry per CDR3 protein. The sample comprises hundreds of thousands of distinct CDR3 sequences, 43% of which are singletons, and 20% to 25% rests with the top ten. Sequences were obtained from blood. The receptors shown here come from a woman aged 60-75 years in good health. The CDR3 runs from the conserved cysteine through the conserved F or W. D genes are given only for firm matches. The size of a clone is reported for some rows only, either as once, few or many, or as a class for expanded clones.

d_gene	v_gene	j_gene	abundance	CDR3aa	CDR3nt
.	TRBV19	TRBJ1-1	.	CASSIGGGGTEAFF	TGTGCCAGTAGTATCGGGGGAGGTGGCACTGAGGCTTTCTTT
.	TRBV24-1	TRBJ2-3	.	CATSDPGLGTDTQYF	TGTGCCACCAGTGATCCGGGATTGGGCACAGATACGCAGTATTTT
.	TRBV29-1	TRBJ1-1	.	CSVDGTMNTEAFF	TGCAGCGTTGACGGGACAATGAACACTGAAGCTTTCTTT
TRBD1	TRBV20-1	TRBJ2-7	.	CSARDRQGITYEQYF	TGCAGTGCTAGAGACAGACAGGGGATCACCTACGAGCAGTACTTC
.	TRBV12-3/TRBV12-4	TRBJ2-3	.	CASAWGGRGDTQYF	TGTGCCAGCGCTTGGGGGGGCCGTGGTGATACGCAGTATTTT
TRBD1	TRBV29-1	TRBJ2-3	many	CSVELGQVIGVTDTQYF	TGCAGCGTTGAATTGGGACAGGTTATTGGGGTCACAGATACGCAGTATTTT
.	TRBV6-1	TRBJ1-1	many	CATLLDFDTEAFF	TGTGCCACCCTATTGGACTTCGACACTGAAGCTTTCTTT
.	TRBV18	TRBJ2-1	.	CASSQAGRGENEQFF	TGTGCCAGCTCTCAGGCGGGCAGGGGGGAGAATGAGCAGTTCTTC
TRBD1	TRBV6-1	TRBJ2-7	.	CASGPTGGYEQYF	TGTGCCAGCGGACCAACAGGGGGCTACGAGCAGTACTTC
TRBD1	TRBV7-9	TRBJ1-6	.	CASSSNPDRGNSPLHF	TGTGCCAGCAGCTCTAACCCGGACAGGGGGAATTCACCCCTCCACTTT
TRBD1	TRBV4-3	TRBJ2-1	.	CASSQWGQARNEQFF	TGCGCCAGCAGCCAATGGGGACAGGCAAGGAATGAGCAGTTCTTC
.	TRBV20-1	TRBJ1-6	.	CSAGRQAHNSPLHF	TGCAGTGCTGGCAGACAGGCCCATAATTCACCCCTCCACTTT
.	TRBV20-1	TRBJ1-6	.	CSARSGRENSPLHF	TGCAGTGCTAGATCGGGCAGGGAAAATTCACCCCTCCACTTT
.	TRBV27	TRBJ1-5	.	CASSPMGLGQPQHF	TGTGCCAGCAGTCCCATGGGCCTTGGTCAGCCCCAGCATTTT
.	TRBV7-2	TRBJ1-2	.	CASSLFADSGGNGYTF	TGTGCCAGCAGCTTATTTGCGGACTCCGGGGGGAATGGCTACACCTTC
TRBD2	TRBV12-3/TRBV12-4	TRBJ2-1	.	CASSLILAGNNEQFF	TGTGCCAGCAGTTTAATCCTAGCGGGGAACAATGAGCAGTTCTTC
.	TRBV27	TRBJ1-2	.	CATGSGTGYGCTF	.
.	TRBV12-3/TRBV12-4	TRBJ1-5	.	CASSFSGFEQPQHF	TGTGCCAGCAGTTTTTCAGGGTTCGAACAGCCCCAGCATTTT
.	TRBV5-1	TRBJ1-5	few	CASSLAGFNQPQHF	TGCGCCAGCAGCTTGGCAGGGTTCAATCAGCCCCAGCATTTT
.	TRBV7-3	TRBJ2-1	many	CASSFGTGPTNEQFF	TGTGCCAGCAGCTTCGGGACGGGACCTACGAATGAGCAGTTCTTC
TRBD1	TRBV7-6	TRBJ1-2	.	CASSMTGVDYGYTF	TGTGCCAGCAGCATGACAGGGGTTGACTATGGCTACACCTTC
TRBD1	TRBV5-1	TRBJ2-3	many	CASSLEGQGTDTQYF	TGCGCCAGCAGCTTGGAGGGACAGGGCACAGATACGCAGTATTTT
.	TRBV24-1	TRBJ2-2	.	CATSPYLNTGELFF	TGTGCCACCAGTCCCTACTTGAACACCGGGGAGCTGTTTTTT
TRBD2	TRBV6-2/TRBV6-3	TRBJ2-5	.	CASSRTGSGMQETQYF	TGTGCCAGCAGTCGAACGGGGAGCGGGATGCAAGAGACCCAGTACTTC
TRBD1	TRBV6-6	TRBJ2-1	.	CATGQGYNEQFF	TGTGCCACCGGACAGGGATACAATGAGCAGTTCTTC
.	TRBV6-5	TRBJ2-7	.	CASSTNGPVYEQYF	TGTGCCAGCAGTACGAACGGGCCCGTCTACGAGCAGTACTTC
.	TRBV12-3/TRBV12-4	TRBJ2-3	.	CASSRGITDTQYF	TGTGCCAGCAGTAGAGGTATCACAGATACGCAGTATTTT
TRBD1	TRBV28	TRBJ2-1	.	CASNLVTGPYNEQFF	TGTGCCAGCAACCTCGTGACAGGGCCCTACAATGAGCAGTTCTTC
.	TRBV25-1	TRBJ2-7	few	CASSEGALADSYEQYF	TGTGCCAGCAGTGAAGGGGCTTTAGCCGACTCCTACGAGCAGTACTTC
TRBD2	TRBV9	TRBJ2-3	.	CASRGGDDTQYF	TGTGCCAGCAGGGGGGGGGACGATACGCAGTATTTT
.	TRBV7-9	TRBJ2-4	many	CASSGSGQNIQYF	TGTGCCAGCAGCGGCTCGGGACAAAACATTCAGTACTTC